This entry concerns a single T cell receptor (beta chain). Antigen specificity is unknown. The data belong to a study of shared clonotypes between healthy human individuals. Study-wide points: Generation probability values for non-shared clonotypes were lower than those for clonotypes shared by all four donors.

Sequencing used immunoSEQ multiplex PCR; TCRdb keeps in-frame clones, though not all of them. The sample has 2 million to 2.5 million clones, approximately 95% seen once. The source is a man between 18 and 29 years old in good health. Some clones in this sample may be carry-over from other donors' samples. The specimen sequenced was naive CD4+ T cells from PBMCs. Subset of the sample: CD45RA+ positively selected.

The CDR3 DNA is TGCGCCAGCAGTGAGTCGTTGGGGGGACCTAGCTCCTACAATGAGCAGTTCTTC. This encodes CASSESLGGPSSYNEQFF. This rearrangement joins TRBV10-2 to TRBJ2-1; a possible D gene is TRBD2 (6 bases). V was trimmed by 0 bases and J by 0 bases, leaving 15 bases between them. CDR1 WSHSY and CDR2 SAAADI come from the germline V gene. This CDR3 has 18 residues.